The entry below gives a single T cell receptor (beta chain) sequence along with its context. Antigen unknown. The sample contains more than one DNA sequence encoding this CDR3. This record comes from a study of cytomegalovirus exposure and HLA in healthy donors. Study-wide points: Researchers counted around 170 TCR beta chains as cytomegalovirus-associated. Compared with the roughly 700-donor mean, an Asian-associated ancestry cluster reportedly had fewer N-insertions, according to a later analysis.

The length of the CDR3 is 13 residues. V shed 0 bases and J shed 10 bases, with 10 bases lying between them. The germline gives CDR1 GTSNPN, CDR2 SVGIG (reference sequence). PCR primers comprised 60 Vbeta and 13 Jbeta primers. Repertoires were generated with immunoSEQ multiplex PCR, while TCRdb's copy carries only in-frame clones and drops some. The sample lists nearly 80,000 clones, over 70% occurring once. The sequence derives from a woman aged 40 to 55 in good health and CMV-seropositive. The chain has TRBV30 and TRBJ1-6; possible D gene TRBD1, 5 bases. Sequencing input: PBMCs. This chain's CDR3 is CAWSVQVESPLHF. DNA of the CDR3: TGTGCCTGGAGTGTACAGGTGGAATCACCCCTCCACTTT.